The 4 T cell receptor beta chains reported below all come from one sample, sequenced in a study of naive and memory T cell subsets. Study-level results: Especially in CD8 cells, naive repertoires contained a few larger clonotypes, possibly CD45RA-re-expressing memory cells.

Two oligonucleotides, mixed equimolar, formed the beta constant-region primer covering TRBC1 and TRBC2. Four rounds of PCR amplified the ligated cDNA using nested alpha and beta constant-region primers plus SP2. TCRdb independently ran MiXCR on the UMI-ligation and nested PCR reads; one entry per CDR3 protein. The sample holds over 110,000 distinct CDR3 sequences; about a fifth are singletons and the top ten take approximately 0.58%. No antigens are known for them. The sequencing sample was made of naive CD8+ T cells from blood. The source of these receptors is a human donor in good health.

This clonotype was observed a few times. The chain couples TRBV12-5 to TRBJ2-3, with D hard to call. Trimming pared 6 bases from V and 0 bases from J, leaving 13 bases between. Germline V gives CDR1 LGHNT, CDR2 FRNRAP. The CDR3 runs 15 residues. The CDR3 bases are TGTGCTAGTGGGTCGACGACACTAAGCACAGATACGCAGTATTTT. It codes for CASGSTTLSTDTQYF.

This clonotype has just a few counts. The chain employs TRBV7-9 and TRBJ2-3; D may be TRBD2 (5 bases). Germline-derived CDR1 and CDR2 are SEHNR and FQNEAQ (reference sequence). The CDR3 is 13 amino acids. V was cut by 2 bases and J by 5 bases, with 8 bases left in between. The CDR3 loop is CASSLFREDTQYF. CDR3 DNA: TGTGCCAGCAGCTTATTTCGGGAAGATACGCAGTATTTT. The full variable domain, in which reference TRBV7-9 and TRBJ2-3 provide the parts outside the CDR3, is DTGVSQNPRHKITKRGQNVTFRCDPISEHNRLYWYRQTLGQGPEFLTYFQNEAQLEKSRLLSDRFSAERPKGSFSTLEIQRTEQGDSAMYLCASSLFREDTQYFGPGTRLTVL.

This clonotype has only a few counts. The chain employs TRBV6-6 and TRBJ2-7; D remains unclear. CDR3 length: 11 amino acids. V was trimmed by 8 bases and J by 4 bases, leaving 9 bases between them. The germline V gene has CDR1 MNHNY and CDR2 SVGAGI (reference sequence). CDR3 sequence reads: CASALGYEQYF. Written as DNA, the CDR3 is TGTGCCAGCGCCCTGGGTTACGAGCAGTACTTC.

V usage is TRBV5-4 and J usage is TRBJ1-1, with a weak D call TRBD1 (5 bases). The CDR3 is 13 residues long. The germline gives CDR1 SGHNT, CDR2 YYREEE (reference sequence). V was cut by 7 bases and J by 1 base, with 11 bases left in between. The CDR3 is CASRRGENTEAFF. In DNA form, the CDR3 reads TGTGCCAGCCGCCGGGGGGAGAACACTGAAGCTTTCTTT.